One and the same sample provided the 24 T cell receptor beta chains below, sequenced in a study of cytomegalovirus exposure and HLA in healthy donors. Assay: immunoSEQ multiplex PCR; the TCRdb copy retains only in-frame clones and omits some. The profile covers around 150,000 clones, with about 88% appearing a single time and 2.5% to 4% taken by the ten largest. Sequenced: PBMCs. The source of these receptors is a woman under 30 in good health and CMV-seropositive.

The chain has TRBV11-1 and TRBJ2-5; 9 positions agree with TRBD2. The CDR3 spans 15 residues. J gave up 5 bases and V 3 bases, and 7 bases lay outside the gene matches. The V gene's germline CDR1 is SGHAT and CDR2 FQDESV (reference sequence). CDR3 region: CASSFSGSVGETQYF. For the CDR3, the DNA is TGTGCCAGCAGCTTTAGCGGGAGCGTCGGCGAGACCCAGTACTTC.

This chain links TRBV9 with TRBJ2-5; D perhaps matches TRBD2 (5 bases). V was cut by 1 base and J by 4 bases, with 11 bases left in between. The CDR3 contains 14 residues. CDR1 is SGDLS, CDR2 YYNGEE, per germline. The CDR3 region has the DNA TGTGCCAGCAGCGTATTCGAGGGCGTAGAGACCCAGTACTTC. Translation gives CASSVFEGVETQYF.

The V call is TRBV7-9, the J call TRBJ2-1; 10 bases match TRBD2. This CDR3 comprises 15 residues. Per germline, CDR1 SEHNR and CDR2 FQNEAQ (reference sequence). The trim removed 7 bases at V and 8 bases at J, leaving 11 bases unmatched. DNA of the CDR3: TGTGCCAGCAACCTAGTCGCTAGCGGGAGTTATGAGCAGTTCTTC. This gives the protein CASNLVASGSYEQFF.

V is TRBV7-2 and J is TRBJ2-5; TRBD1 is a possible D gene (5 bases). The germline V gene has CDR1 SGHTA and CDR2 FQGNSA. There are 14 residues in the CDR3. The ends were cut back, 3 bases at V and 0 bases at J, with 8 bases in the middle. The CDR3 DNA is TGTGCCAGCAGCTTGACAGCTTACCAAGAGACCCAGTACTTC. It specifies CASSLTAYQETQYF.

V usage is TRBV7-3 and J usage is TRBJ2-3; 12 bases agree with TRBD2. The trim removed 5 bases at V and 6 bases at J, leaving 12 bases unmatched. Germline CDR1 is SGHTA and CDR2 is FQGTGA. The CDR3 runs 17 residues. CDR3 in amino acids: CASSPWGTSGRRDTQYF. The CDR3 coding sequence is TGTGCCAGCAGCCCTTGGGGTACTAGCGGGAGGCGGGATACGCAGTATTTT.

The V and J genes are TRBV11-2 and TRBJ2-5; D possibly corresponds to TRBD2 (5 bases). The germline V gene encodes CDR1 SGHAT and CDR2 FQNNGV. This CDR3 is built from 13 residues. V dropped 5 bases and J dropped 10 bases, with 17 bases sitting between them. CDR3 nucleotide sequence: TGTGCCAGCAGCATCCGGGAAAGAGGGAGCCAGTACTTC. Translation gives CASSIRERGSQYF.

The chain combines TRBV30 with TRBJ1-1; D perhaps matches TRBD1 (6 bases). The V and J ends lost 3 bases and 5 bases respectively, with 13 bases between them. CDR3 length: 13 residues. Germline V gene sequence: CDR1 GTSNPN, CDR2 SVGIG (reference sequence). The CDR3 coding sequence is TGTGCCTGGAGAGGGGGAGTATGGACTGAAGCTTTCTTT. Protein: CAWRGGVWTEAFF.

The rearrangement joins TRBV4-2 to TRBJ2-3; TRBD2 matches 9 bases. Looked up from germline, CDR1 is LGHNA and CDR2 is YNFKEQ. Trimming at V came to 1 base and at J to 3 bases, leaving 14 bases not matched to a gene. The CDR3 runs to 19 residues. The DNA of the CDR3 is TGTGCCAGCAGCCAAGCGGACTCAGAGCAGCGGGAGGTGACAGATACGCAGTATTTT. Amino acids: CASSQADSEQREVTDTQYF.

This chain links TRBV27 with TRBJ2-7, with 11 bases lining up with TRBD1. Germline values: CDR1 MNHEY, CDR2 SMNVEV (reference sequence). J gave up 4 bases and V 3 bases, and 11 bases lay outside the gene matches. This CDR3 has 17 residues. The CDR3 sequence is CASSFRTGGGSGYEQYF. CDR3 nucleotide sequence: TGTGCCAGCAGTTTCCGGACAGGGGGCGGGAGCGGGTACGAGCAGTACTTC.

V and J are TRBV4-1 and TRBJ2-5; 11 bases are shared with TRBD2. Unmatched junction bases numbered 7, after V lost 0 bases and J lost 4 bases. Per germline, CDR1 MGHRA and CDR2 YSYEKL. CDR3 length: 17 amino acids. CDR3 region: CASSQEGTSGGGETQYF. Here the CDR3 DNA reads TGCGCCAGCAGCCAAGAAGGGACTAGCGGAGGCGGAGAGACCCAGTACTTC.

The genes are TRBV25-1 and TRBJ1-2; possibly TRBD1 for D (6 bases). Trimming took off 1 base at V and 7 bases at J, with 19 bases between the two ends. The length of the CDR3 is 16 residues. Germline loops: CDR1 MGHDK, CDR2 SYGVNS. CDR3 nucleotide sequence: TGTGCCAGCAGTGAATCAAGGGGGGGCGCTCTGGGTGGCTACACCTTC. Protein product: CASSESRGGALGGYTF.

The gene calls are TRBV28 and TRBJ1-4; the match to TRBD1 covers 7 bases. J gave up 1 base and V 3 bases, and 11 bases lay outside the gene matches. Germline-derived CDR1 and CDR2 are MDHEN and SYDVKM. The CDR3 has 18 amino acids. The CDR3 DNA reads TGTGCCAGCAGTTTTATGGAGAAGGGGGCCAAAACTAATGAAAAACTGTTTTTT. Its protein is CASSFMEKGAKTNEKLFF.

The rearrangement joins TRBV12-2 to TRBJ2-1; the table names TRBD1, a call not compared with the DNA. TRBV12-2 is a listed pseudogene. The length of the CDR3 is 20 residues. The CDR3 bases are TGTGCAAGTCGCACCTTTAGGGGGAGAGACGCATCTAGCTCCTACAATGAGCAGTTCTTC. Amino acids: CASRTFRGRDASSSYNEQFF.

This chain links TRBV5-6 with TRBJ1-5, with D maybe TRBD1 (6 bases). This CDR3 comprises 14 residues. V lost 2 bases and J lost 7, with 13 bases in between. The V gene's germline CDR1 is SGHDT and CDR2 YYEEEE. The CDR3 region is CASSLTGQPQPQHF. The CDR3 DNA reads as TGTGCCAGCAGCTTAACAGGACAGCCCCAGCCCCAGCATTTT.

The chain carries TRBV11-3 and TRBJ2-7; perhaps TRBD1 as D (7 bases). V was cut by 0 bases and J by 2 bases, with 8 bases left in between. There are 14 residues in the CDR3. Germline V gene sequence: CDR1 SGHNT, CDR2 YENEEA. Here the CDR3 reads CASSLDRGAYEQYF. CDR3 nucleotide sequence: TGTGCCAGCAGCTTAGACAGGGGGGCCTACGAGCAGTACTTC.

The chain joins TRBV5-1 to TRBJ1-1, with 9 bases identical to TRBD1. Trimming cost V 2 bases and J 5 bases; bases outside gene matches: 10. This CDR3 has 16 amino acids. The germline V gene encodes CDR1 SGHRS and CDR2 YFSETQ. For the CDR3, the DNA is TGCGCCAGCAGCTTCACAGGGGGCGCGTCGGGGACTGAAGCTTTCTTT. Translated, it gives CASSFTGGASGTEAFF.

The CDR3 DNA sequence: TGTGCCAGCAGTGAAATAATAAACTATGGCTACACCTTC. Translating gives CASSEIINYGYTF. The V and J genes are TRBV6-1 and TRBJ1-2; D remains unclear. The CDR3 is 13 residues long. The germline gives CDR1 MNHNS, CDR2 SASEGT. V lost 2 bases to trimming and J lost 2 bases, with 6 bases between them.

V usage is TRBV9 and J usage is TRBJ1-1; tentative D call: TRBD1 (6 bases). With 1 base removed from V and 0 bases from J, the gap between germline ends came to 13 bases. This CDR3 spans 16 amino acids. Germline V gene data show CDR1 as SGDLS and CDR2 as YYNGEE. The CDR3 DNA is TGTGCCAGCAGCGTAATAACGGCAGGGGTGAACACTGAAGCTTTCTTT. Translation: CASSVITAGVNTEAFF.

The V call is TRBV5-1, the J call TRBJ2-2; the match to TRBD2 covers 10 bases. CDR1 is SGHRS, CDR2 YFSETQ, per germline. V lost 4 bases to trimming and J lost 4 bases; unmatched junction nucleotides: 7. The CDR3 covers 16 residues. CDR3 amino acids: CASSPPLAGVTGELFF. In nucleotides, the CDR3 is TGCGCCAGCAGCCCCCCCCTAGCGGGGGTCACCGGGGAGCTGTTTTTT.

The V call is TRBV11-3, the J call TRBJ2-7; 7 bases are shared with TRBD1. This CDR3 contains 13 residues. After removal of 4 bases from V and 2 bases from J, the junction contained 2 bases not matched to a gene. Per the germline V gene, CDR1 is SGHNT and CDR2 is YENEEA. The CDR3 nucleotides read TGTGCCAGCAGCTGGGACAGAGCCTACGAGCAGTACTTC. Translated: CASSWDRAYEQYF.

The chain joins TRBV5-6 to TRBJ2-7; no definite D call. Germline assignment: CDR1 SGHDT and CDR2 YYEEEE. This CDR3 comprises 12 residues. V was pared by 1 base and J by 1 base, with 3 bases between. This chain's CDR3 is CASSLYSYEQYF. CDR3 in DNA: TGTGCCAGCAGCTTGTATTCCTACGAGCAGTACTTC.

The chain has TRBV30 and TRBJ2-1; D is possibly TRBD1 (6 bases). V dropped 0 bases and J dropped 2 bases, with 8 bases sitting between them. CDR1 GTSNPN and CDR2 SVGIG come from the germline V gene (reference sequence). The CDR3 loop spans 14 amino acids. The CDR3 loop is CAWSVGGTYNEQFF. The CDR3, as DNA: TGTGCCTGGAGTGTAGGGGGTACCTACAATGAGCAGTTCTTC.

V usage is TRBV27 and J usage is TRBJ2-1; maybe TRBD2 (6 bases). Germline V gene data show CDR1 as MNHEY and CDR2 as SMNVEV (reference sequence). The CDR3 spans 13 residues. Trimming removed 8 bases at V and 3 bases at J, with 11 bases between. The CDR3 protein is CASHGTFYNEQFF. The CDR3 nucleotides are TGTGCCAGCCATGGGACTTTCTACAATGAGCAGTTCTTC.

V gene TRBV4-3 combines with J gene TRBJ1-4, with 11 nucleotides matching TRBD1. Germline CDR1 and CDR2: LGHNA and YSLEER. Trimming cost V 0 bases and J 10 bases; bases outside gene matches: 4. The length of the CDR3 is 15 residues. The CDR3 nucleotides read TGCGCCAGCAGCCAAGACTCCGGGACAGGGGGAAAACTGTTTTTT. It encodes CASSQDSGTGGKLFF.